The T cell receptor (beta chain) under discussion was sequenced for a study of T-cell reconstitution after alpha-beta-depleted transplantation in children. Regarding the study as a whole: Surviving recipient cells, namely T cells and thymic progenitors, were the source of high day-60 TCRbeta diversity in some patients. In patients about two months after transplant, alpha-beta T cells reportedly arose from several hundred expanded graft clones. Newly produced T cells mostly accounted for T-cell counts and diversity one year post-transplant.

This clonotype was seen more than once but under ten times. The antigen is undetermined. Per the germline V gene, CDR1 is DFQATT and CDR2 is SNEGSKA (reference sequence). CDR3 length: 14 amino acids. Deletions cut 3 bases from V and 3 bases from J, with 13 bases between. Molecular barcoding with unique molecular identifiers was used for the TCRbeta library. In TCRdb, the PCR reads were re-called with MiXCR into one record per CDR3 protein. The sample has 450,000 to 700,000 distinct CDR3 sequences, roughly 30% seen once; the top ten hold 35% to 40%. The sequence was collected from a boy younger than two with Wiskott-Aldrich syndrome, due to receive a stem cell transplant. This chain uses TRBV20-1 with TRBJ2-3; possible D gene TRBD2, 5 bases. This sample comprised PBMCs, obtained before TCRalphabeta/CD19-depleted stem cell transplant. In DNA form, the CDR3 reads TGCAGTGCTAGCGGCCTAGCCGAGACAGATACGCAGTATTTT. Translation: CSASGLAETDTQYF.